The subject of this entry is one TCR beta chain. Per the original methods: Cell counts per sample came from amplifying reference gene primers. Here immunoSEQ multiplex PCR was the method, and the copy in TCRdb shows in-frame clones only, minus some. V, J and clone size are taken as reported in that table, and D and trimming were inferred from the DNA itself. The sample consists of 95,000 to 100,000 clones, about 85% of them appearing once. The length of the CDR3 is 15 residues. Per germline, CDR1 SEHNR and CDR2 FQNEAQ (reference sequence). V lost 7 bases to trimming and J lost 1 base, with 16 bases between them. This sample stems from a study of blood T cell repertoires in COVID-19. At the level of the study: Specimens from acute and convalescent COVID-19 originated in the United States, Italy and Spain. Sample material is recorded as cDNA or gDNA derived from T cells, B-cell-depleted T cells, or PBMCs.

The source material was peripheral blood. This receptor was identified in a woman of 80 years or more with acute or convalescent COVID-19. The chain links TRBV7-9 to TRBJ1-1; a weak D match, TRBD1 (6 bases). The DNA of the CDR3 is TGTGCCAGCAAAACAGGGTTAGGTCGGAACACTGAAGCTTTCTTT. It yields the protein CASKTGLGRNTEAFF.